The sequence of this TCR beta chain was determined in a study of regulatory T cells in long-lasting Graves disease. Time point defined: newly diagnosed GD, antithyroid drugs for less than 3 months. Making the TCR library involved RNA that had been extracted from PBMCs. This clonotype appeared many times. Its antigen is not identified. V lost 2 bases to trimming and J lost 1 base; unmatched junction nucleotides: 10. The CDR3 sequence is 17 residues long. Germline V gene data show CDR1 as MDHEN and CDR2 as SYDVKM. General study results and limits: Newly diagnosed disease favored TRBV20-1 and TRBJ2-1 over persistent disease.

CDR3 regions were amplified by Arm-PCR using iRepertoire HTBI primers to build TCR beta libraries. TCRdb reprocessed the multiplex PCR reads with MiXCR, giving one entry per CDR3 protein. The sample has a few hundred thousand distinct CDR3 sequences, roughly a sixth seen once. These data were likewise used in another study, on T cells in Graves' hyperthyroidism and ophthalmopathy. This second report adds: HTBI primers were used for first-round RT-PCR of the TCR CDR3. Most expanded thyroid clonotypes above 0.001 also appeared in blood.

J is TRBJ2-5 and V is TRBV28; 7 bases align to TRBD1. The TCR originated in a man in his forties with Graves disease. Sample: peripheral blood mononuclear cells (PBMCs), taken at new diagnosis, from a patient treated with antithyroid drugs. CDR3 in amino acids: CASSLRDSLVIQETQYF. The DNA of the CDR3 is TGTGCCAGCAGTTTAAGGGACAGTTTGGTAATCCAAGAGACCCAGTACTTC.